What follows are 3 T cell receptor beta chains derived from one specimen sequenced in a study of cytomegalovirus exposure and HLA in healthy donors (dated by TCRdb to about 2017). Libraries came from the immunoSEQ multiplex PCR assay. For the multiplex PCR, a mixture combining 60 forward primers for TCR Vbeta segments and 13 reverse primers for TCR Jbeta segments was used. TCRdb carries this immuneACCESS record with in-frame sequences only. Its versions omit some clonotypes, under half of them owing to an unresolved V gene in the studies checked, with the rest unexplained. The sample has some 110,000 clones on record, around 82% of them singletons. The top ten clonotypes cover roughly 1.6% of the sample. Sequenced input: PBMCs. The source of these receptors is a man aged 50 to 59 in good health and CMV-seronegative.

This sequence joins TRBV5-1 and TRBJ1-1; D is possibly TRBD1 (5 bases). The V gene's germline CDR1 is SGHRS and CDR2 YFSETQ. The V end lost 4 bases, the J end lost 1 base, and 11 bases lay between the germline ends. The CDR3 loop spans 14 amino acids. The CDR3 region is CASSPEGRNTEAFF. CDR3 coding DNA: TGCGCCAGCAGCCCGGAGGGGAGGAACACTGAAGCTTTCTTT.

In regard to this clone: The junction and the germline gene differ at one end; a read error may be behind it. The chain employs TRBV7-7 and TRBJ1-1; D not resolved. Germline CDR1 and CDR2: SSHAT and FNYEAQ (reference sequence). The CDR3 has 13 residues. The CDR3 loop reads CASSANRWTEAFF. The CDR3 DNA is TGTGCTAGCAGCGCGAATCGGTGGACTGAAGCTTTCTTT.

In nucleotides, the CDR3 is TGCAGCGTTCATGCGGGGCAGGGAGCTTTCTTT. Its translation: CSVHAGQGAFF. V usage is TRBV29-1 and J usage is TRBJ1-1, with a tentative D call TRBD1 (5 bases). Germline-derived CDR1 and CDR2 are SQVTM and ANQGSEA. V was trimmed by 5 bases and J by 10 bases, leaving 14 bases between them. This CDR3 contains 11 residues.